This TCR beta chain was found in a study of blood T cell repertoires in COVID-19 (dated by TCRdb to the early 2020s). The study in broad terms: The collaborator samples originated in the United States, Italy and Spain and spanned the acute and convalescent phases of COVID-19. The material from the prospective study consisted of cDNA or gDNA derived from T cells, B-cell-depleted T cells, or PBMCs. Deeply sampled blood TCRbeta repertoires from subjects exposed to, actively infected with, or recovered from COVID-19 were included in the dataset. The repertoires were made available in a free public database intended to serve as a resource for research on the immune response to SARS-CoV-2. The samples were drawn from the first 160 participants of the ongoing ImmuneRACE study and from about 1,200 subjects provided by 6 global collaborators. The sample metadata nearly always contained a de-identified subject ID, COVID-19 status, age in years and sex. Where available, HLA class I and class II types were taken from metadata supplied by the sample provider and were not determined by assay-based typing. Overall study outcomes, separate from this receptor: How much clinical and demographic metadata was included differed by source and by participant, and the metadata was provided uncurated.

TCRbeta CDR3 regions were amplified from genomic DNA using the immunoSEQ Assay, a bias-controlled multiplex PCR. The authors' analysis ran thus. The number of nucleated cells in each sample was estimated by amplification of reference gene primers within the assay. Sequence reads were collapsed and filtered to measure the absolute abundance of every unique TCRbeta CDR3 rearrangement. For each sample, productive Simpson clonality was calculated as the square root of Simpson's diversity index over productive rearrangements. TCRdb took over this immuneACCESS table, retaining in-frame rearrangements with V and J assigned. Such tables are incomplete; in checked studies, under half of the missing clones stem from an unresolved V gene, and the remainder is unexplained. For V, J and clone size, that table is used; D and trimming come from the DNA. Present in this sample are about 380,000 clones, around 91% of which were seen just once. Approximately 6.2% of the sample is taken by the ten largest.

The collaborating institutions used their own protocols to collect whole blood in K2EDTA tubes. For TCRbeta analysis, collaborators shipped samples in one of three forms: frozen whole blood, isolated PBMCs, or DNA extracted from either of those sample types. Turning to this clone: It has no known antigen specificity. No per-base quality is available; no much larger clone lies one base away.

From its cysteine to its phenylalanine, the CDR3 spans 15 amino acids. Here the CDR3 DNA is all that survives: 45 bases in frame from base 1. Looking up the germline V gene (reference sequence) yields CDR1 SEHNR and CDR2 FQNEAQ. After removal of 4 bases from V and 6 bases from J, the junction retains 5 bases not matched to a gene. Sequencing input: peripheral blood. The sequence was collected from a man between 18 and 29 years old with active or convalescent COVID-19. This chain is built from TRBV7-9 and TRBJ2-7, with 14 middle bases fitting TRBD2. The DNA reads TGTGCCAGCAGCTCACCGGGACTAGCGGGAGCCGAGCAGTACTTC. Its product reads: CASSSPGLAGAEQYF.